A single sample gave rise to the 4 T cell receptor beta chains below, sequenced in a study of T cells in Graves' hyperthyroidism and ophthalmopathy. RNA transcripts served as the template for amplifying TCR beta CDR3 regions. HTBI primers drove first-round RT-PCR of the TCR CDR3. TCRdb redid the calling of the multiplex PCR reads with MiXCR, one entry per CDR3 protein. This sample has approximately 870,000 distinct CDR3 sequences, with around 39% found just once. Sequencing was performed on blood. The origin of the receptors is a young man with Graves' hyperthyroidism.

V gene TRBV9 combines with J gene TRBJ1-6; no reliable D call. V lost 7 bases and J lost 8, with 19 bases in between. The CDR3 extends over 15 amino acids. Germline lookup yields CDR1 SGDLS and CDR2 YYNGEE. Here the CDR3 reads CASSPRANQDSPLHF. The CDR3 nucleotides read TGTGCCAGCTCACCTCGGGCTAATCAGGATTCACCCCTCCACTTT. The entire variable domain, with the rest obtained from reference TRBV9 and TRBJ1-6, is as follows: DSGVTQTPKHLITATGQRVTLRCSPRSGDLSVYWYQQSLDQGLQFLIQYYNGEERAKGNILERFSAQQFPDLHSELNLSSLELGDSALYFCASSPRANQDSPLHFGNGTRLTVT.

This chain's CDR3 is CASSFSQRDSRISGANVLTF. Written as DNA, the CDR3 is TGTGCCAGCAGCTTCTCCCAACGGGATTCAAGAATCTCTGGGGCCAACGTCCTGACTTTC. J is TRBJ2-6 and V is TRBV7-8; a weak D match, TRBD2 (5 bases). Germline V gene lookup returns CDR1 SGHVS and CDR2 FQNEAQ. The CDR3 is made up of 20 amino acids. The V end was cut by 3 bases, the J end by 0 bases, with 21 bases between.

CDR3 region: CASSVEGYPYEQYF. CDR3 coding DNA: TGTGCCAGCAGCGTAGAAGGATACCCCTACGAGCAGTACTTC. This chain joins TRBV9 and TRBJ2-7; D remains unclear. The germline gives CDR1 SGDLS, CDR2 YYNGEE. The CDR3 is 14 residues long. The germline V and J ends were trimmed by 0 bases and 2 bases, with 9 bases remaining between them.

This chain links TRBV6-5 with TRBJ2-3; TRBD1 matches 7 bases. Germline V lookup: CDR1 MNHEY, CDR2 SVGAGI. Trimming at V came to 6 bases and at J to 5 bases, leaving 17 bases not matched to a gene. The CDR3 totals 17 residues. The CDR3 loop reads CASSPDMDRFDIDTQYF. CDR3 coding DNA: TGTGCCAGCAGCCCGGACATGGACAGGTTTGATATAGATACGCAGTATTTT.